Below, 5 T cell receptor beta chains from the same sample are listed, as sequenced in a study of blood T cell repertoires in COVID-19. Clones were read by immunoSEQ multiplex PCR, and TCRdb kept only the in-frame ones, dropping some. The sample includes 90,000 to 100,000 clones, 70% to 80% seen only once; the top ten take approximately 25%. Sequenced input: peripheral blood. All receptors derive from a man aged 65 to 85 with acute or convalescent COVID-19.

The chain uses TRBV7-6 and TRBJ2-2, with 7 bases aligning to TRBD2. The CDR3 contains 16 residues. V lost 5 bases and J lost 2; bases outside the gene matches: 8. Per germline, CDR1 SGHVS and CDR2 FNYEAQ. CDR3 sequence reads: CASSLTPGGNTGELFF. CDR3 DNA sequence: TGTGCCAGCAGCCTAACACCGGGGGGAAACACCGGGGAGCTGTTTTTT.

The gene calls are TRBV29-1 and TRBJ1-1; 7 bases agree with TRBD1. The length of the CDR3 is 14 residues. Germline-derived CDR1 and CDR2 are SQVTM and ANQGSEA. Trimming at V came to 6 bases and at J to 2 bases, leaving 9 bases not matched to a gene. In DNA form, the CDR3 reads TGCAGCGTCCGACCCGGGACAGCCAACACTGAAGCTTTCTTT. Translating it yields CSVRPGTANTEAFF.

This clone showed up just once. This chain joins TRBV5-1 and TRBJ2-1; 8 nucleotides match TRBD1. The CDR3 totals 15 residues. After removal of 4 bases from V and 7 bases from J, the junction contained 10 bases not matched to a gene. Germline V gene sequence: CDR1 SGHRS, CDR2 YFSETQ. CDR3 coding DNA: TGCGCCAGCAGCACAGGGGGAGTCGAAAGGAATGAGCAGTTCTTC. Its protein product is CASSTGGVERNEQFF.

The chain combines TRBV21-1 with TRBJ1-2. TRBV21-1 corresponds to a pseudogene. The length of the CDR3 is 16 residues. The CDR3 sequence: CASSKVGLPRAYGYTF. As DNA, the CDR3 is TGTGCCAGCAGCAAAGTGGGACTCCCGAGGGCCTATGGCTACACCTTC.

The chain joins TRBV28 to TRBJ1-4; possible D gene TRBD1, 6 bases. CDR1 is MDHEN and CDR2 is SYDVKM in the germline V gene. With 5 bases removed from V and 3 bases from J, the gap between germline ends came to 13 bases. The CDR3 has 15 amino acids. The CDR3 protein is CASSLLTGSNEKLFF. CDR3 DNA: TGTGCCAGCAGTCTATTAACAGGGTCTAATGAAAAACTGTTTTTT.